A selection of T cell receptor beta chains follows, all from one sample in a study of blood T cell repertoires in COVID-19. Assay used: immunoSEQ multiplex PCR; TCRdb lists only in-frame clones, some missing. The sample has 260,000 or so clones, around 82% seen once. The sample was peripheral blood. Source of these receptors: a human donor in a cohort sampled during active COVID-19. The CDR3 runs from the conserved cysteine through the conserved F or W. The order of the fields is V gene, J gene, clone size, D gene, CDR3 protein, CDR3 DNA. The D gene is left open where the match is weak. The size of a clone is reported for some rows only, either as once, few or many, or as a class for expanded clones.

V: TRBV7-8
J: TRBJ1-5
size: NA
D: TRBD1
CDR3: CASSHDRAQPQHF
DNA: TGTGCCAGCAGCCACGACAGGGCTCAGCCCCAGCATTTT

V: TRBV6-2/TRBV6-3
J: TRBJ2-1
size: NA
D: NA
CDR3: CASSYPGFTNEQFF
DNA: TGTGCCAGCAGTTACCCAGGGTTCACCAATGAGCAGTTCTTC

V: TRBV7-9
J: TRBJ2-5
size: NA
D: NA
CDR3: CASSHALHRDWPQETQYF
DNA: TGTGCCAGCAGCCACGCCCTTCACCGGGACTGGCCCCAGGAGACCCAGTACTTC

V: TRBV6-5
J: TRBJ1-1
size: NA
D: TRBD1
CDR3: CASSGRGTEAFF
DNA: TGTGCCAGCAGCGGCAGGGGGACTGAAGCTTTCTTT

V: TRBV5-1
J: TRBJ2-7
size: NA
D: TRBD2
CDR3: CASSGNSGGLWEEQYF
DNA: TGCGCCAGCAGCGGTAATAGCGGGGGGCTATGGGAAGAGCAGTACTTC

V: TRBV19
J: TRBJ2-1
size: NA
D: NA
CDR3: CASRLIADYNEQFF
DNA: TGTGCCAGTAGGTTAATAGCGGACTACAATGAGCAGTTCTTC

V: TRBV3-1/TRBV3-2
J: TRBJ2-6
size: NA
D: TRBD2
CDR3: CASSQGGGLAAYGANVLTF
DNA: TGTGCCAGCAGCCAAGGTGGGGGACTAGCGGCTTATGGGGCCAACGTCCTGACTTTC

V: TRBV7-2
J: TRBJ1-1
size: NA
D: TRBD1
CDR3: CASSKDRVGTEAFF
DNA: TGTGCCAGCAGCAAGGACAGGGTGGGCACTGAAGCTTTCTTT

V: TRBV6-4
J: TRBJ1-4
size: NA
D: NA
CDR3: CASTGLPKLFF
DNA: TGTGCCAGCACGGGGTTGCCAAAACTGTTTTTT

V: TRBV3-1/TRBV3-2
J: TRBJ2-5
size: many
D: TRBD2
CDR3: CASSNMASGTKETQYF
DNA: TGTGCCAGCAGCAACATGGCTAGCGGGACAAAAGAGACCCAGTACTTC

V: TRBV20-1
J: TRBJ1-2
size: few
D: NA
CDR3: CSARKGDGYTF
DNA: TGCAGTGCTCGTAAAGGGGATGGCTACACCTTC

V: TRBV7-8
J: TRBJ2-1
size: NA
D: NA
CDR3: CASKFEGRPGEQFF
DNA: TGTGCCAGCAAGTTTGAGGGCAGGCCGGGGGAGCAGTTCTTC

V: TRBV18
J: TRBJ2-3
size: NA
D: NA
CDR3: CASSPPERVYSTDTQYF
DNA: TGTGCCAGCTCACCACCGGAGCGGGTTTATTCCACAGATACGCAGTATTTT

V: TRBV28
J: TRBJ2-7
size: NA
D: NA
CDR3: CAINPGRSSYEQYF
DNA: TGTGCCATCAATCCAGGGAGGAGCTCCTACGAGCAGTACTTC

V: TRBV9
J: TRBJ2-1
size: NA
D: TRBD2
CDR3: CASSASGRALGEQFF
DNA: TGTGCCAGCAGCGCTAGCGGGAGGGCCTTGGGTGAGCAGTTCTTC

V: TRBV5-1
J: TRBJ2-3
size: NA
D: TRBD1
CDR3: CASGRTGSADTQYF
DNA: TGCGCCAGCGGCCGGACAGGGTCAGCAGATACGCAGTATTTT

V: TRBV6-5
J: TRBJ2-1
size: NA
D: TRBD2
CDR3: CASRLSGIGNEQFF
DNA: TGTGCCAGCAGATTGAGCGGGATCGGTAATGAGCAGTTCTTC

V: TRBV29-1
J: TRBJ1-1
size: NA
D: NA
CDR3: CSVELGANTEAFF
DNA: TGCAGCGTTGAGCTGGGCGCGAACACTGAAGCTTTCTTT

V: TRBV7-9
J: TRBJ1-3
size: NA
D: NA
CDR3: CASGRGTNGNTIYF
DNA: TGTGCCAGCGGAAGGGGGACTAATGGAAACACCATATATTTT

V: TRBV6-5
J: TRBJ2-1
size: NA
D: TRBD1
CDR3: CASSYGGQGYHEQFF
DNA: TGTGCCAGCAGTTACGGGGGACAGGGGTACCATGAGCAGTTCTTC

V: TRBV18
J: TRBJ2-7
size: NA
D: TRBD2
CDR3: CASSPPGAGVGSYEQYF
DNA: TGTGCCAGCTCACCCCCGGGCGCGGGAGTCGGCTCCTACGAGCAGTACTTC

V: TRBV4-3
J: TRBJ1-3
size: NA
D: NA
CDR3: CASSQGVTGNTIYF
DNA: TGCGCCAGCAGCCAAGGCGTTACCGGAAACACCATATATTTT

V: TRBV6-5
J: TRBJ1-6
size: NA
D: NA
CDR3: CASTRAAHNSPLHF
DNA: TGTGCCAGCACGAGGGCAGCGCATAATTCACCCCTCCACTTT

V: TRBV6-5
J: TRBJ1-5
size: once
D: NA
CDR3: CAVRQSNQPQHF
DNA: TGTGCAGTTCGACAGTCCAATCAGCCCCAGCATTTT

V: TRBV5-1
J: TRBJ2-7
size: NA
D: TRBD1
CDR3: CASSNTGQQNLGEQYF
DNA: TGCGCCAGCAGCAACACGGGACAGCAGAATCTAGGCGAGCAGTACTTC

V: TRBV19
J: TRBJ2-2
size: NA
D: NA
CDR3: CASRTNYGTQNTGELFF
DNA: TGTGCCAGTCGAACCAACTACGGGACACAAAACACCGGGGAGCTGTTTTTT

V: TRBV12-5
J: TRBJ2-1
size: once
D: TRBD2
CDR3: CASGSPLAGGYEQFF
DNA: TGTGCTAGTGGTTCCCCTTTAGCGGGAGGTTATGAGCAGTTCTTC

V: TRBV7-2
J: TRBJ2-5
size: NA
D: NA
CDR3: CASSFGQGETQYF
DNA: TGTGCCAGCAGCTTCGGGCAGGGGGAGACCCAGTACTTC

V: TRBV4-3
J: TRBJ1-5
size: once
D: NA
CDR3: CASSQDPGTYSNQPQHF
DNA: TGCGCCAGCAGCCAAGATCCGGGAACTTATAGCAATCAGCCCCAGCATTTT

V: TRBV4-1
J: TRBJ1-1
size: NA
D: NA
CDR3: CASSLPGHVNTEAFF
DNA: TGCGCCAGCAGCCTTCCGGGACACGTGAACACTGAAGCTTTCTTT

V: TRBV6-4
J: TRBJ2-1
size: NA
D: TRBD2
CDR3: CASSDPSPGLAGGWGYNEQFF
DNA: TGTGCCAGCAGTGACCCTAGCCCGGGACTAGCGGGAGGATGGGGATACAATGAGCAGTTCTTC

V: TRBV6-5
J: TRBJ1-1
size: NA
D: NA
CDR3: CASSTVAGNTEAFF
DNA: TGTGCCAGCAGCACCGTGGCGGGGAACACTGAAGCTTTCTTT

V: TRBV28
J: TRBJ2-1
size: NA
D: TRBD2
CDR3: CASRDSGFPYEQFF
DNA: TGTGCCAGCAGAGATAGCGGGTTCCCTTATGAGCAGTTCTTC

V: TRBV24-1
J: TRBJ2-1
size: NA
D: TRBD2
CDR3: CATSDPAGVNNEQFF
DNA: TGTGCCACCAGTGACCCAGCGGGAGTGAATAATGAGCAGTTCTTC

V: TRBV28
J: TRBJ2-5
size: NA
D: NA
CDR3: CASSPGQIVETQYF
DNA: TGTGCCAGCAGCCCCGGACAGATAGTCGAGACCCAGTACTTC